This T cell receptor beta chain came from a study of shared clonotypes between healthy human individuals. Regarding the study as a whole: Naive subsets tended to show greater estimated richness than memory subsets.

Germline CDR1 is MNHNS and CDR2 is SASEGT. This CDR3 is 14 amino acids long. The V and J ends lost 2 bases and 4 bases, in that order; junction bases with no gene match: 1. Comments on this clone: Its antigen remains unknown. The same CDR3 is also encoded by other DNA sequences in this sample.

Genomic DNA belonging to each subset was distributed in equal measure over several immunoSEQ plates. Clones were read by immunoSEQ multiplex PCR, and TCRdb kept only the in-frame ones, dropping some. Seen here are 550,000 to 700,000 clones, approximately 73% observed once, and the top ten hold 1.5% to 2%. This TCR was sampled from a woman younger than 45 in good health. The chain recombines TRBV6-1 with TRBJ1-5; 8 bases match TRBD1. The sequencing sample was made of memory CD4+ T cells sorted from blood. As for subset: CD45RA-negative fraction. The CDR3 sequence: CASSEQGANQPQHF. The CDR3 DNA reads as TGTGCCAGCAGTGAACAGGGGGCGAATCAGCCCCAGCATTTT.